This T cell receptor (beta chain) was captured by sequencing in a study of blood T cell repertoires in COVID-19. CDR1 and CDR2 from the germline V gene are LGHNA and YSLEER. The V end lost 0 bases, the J end lost 0 bases, and 12 bases lay between the germline ends. The CDR3 covers 16 residues. TCRdb keeps only in-frame clones here, not all; method: immunoSEQ multiplex PCR. Found here are 200,000 to 300,000 clones, around nine tenths of them singletons; the top ten hold roughly 5%. The sequenced material came from peripheral blood. The receptor was isolated from a woman in her sixties with COVID-19, enrolled during active disease. V is TRBV4-3 and J is TRBJ2-7, with D possibly TRBD1 on 5 matching bases. The CDR3 DNA reads as TGCGCCAGCAGCCAAGATTGGCAGGGAAGCTCCTACGAGCAGTACTTC. This translates into CASSQDWQGSSYEQYF.